The TCR beta chain described here comes from a study of tumor-infiltrating lymphocytes in primary liver carcinoma. Study-level background: Surgeons treated the primary liver carcinoma of the patients by surgical resection. Every sample contained roughly 3.65 to 8 million productive TCRbeta reads, and these numbers were similar from one tissue type to another. Tumors were stage T1-T3 N0M0, about 4.2 to 10 cm across. Study-level points and caveats: Between tumor regions, pairs overlapped more than tumor-adjacent and tumor-blood pairs did.

V shed 8 bases and J shed 3 bases, with 16 bases lying between them. From germline, CDR1 is SEHNR and CDR2 FQNEAQ (reference sequence). There are 14 residues in the CDR3. As to this clonotype: The antigen remains unidentified.

Researchers drew blood RNA from unsorted whole blood and extracted germline DNA as well. From around 0.5 ug total RNA, TCR beta cDNA was generated with a primer in the constant region. Construction of TCR beta libraries relied on three successive nested multiplex PCR rounds employing slightly modified ARM-PCR. With TRBV1-TRBV30 forward primers and a C-beta reverse primer, the first two PCR rounds were run for 10 cycles each. TCRdb re-derived calls from the multiplex PCR reads in MiXCR, one entry per CDR3 protein. The data hold hundreds of thousands of distinct CDR3 sequences, with around three fifths observed a single time.

The sequenced sample was peripheral blood. The V call is TRBV7-9, the J call TRBJ1-2, with D perhaps TRBD1 (6 bases). This clonotype originated in a woman aged 25 to 45 with primary liver carcinoma and hepatitis B virus infection. CDR3 residues: CASRSQGRDYGYTF. CDR3 in DNA: TGTGCCAGCCGCTCACAGGGTCGAGACTATGGCTACACCTTC.